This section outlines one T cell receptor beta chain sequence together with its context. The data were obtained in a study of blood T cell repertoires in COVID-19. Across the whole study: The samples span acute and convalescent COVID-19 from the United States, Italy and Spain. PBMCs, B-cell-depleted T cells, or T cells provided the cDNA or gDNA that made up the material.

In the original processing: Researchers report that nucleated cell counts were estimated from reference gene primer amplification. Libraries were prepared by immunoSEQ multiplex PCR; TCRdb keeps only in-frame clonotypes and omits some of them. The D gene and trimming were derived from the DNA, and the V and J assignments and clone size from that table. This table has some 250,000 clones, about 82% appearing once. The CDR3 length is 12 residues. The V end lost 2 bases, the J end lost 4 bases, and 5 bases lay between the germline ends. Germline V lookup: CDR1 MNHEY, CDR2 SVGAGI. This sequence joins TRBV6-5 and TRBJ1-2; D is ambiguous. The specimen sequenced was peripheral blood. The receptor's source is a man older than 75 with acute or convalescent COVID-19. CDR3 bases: TGTGCCAGCAGTTACCCAGGCTATGGCTACACCTTC. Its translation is CASSYPGYGYTF.